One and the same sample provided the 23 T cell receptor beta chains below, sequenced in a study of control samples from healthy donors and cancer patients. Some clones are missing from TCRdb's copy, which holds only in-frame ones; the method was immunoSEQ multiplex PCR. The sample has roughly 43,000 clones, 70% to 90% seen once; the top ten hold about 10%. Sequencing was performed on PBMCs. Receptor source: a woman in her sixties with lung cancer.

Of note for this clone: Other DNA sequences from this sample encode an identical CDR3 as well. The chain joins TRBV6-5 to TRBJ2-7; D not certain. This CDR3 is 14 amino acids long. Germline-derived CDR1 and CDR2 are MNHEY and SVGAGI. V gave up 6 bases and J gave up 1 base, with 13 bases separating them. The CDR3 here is CASSPRTHSYEQYF. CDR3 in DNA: TGTGCCAGCAGCCCCAGGACCCATTCCTACGAGCAGTACTTC.

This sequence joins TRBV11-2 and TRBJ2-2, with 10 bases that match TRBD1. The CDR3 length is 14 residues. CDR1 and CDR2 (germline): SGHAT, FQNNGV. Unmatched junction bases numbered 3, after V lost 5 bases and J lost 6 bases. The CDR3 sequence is CASSLGTGAGELFF. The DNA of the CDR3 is TGTGCCAGCAGCCTAGGGACAGGGGCCGGGGAGCTGTTTTTT.

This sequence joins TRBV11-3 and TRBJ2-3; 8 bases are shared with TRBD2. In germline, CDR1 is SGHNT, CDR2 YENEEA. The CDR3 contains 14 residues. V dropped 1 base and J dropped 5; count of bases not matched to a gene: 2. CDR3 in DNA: TGTGCCAGCAGCTTAGGCACTAGCGGAGATACGCAGTATTTT. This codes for CASSLGTSGDTQYF. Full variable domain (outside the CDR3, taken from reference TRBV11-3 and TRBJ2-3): EAGVVQSPRYKIIEKKQPVAFWCNPISGHNTLYWYLQNLGQGPELLIRYENEEAVDDSQLPKDRFSAERLKGVDSTLKIQPAELGDSAVYLCASSLGTSGDTQYFGPGTRLTVL.

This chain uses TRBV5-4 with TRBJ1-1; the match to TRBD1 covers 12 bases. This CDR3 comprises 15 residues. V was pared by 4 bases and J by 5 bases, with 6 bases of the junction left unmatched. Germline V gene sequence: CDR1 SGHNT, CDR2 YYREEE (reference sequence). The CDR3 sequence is CASSKGQGAITEAFF. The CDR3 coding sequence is TGTGCCAGCAGCAAGGGACAGGGGGCTATTACTGAAGCTTTCTTT.

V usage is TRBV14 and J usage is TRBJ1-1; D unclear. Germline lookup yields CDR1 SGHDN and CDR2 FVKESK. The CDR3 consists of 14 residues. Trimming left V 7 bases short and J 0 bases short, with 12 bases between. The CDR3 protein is CASTPGPLNTEAFF. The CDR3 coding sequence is TGTGCCAGCACCCCTGGGCCTTTGAACACTGAAGCTTTCTTT. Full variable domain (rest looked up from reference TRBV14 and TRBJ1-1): EAGVTQFPSHSVIEKGQTVTLRCDPISGHDNLYWYRRVMGKEIKFLLHFVKESKQDESGMPNNRFLAERTGGTYSTLKVQPAELEDSGVYFCASTPGPLNTEAFFGQGTRLTVV.

The CDR3 bases are TGCGCCAGCGAGAGGGCGGGGGCTCCCACAGATACGCAGTATTTT. Its translation: CASERAGAPTDTQYF. This chain links TRBV5-1 with TRBJ2-3; tentative D call: TRBD2 (7 bases). Looked up from germline, CDR1 is SGHRS and CDR2 is YFSETQ. The V end was cut by 7 bases, the J end by 2 bases, with 17 bases between. This CDR3 is 15 amino acids long.

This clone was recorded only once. This CDR3 reads CATSDAGSSTEAFF. As DNA, the CDR3 is TGTGCCACCAGTGATGCGGGGTCGTCCACTGAAGCTTTCTTT. V usage is TRBV24-1 and J usage is TRBJ1-1; unclear D gene. The CDR3 runs to 14 residues. V dropped 3 bases and J dropped 4 bases, with 11 bases sitting between them. Germline CDR1 KGHDR, CDR2 SFDVKD.

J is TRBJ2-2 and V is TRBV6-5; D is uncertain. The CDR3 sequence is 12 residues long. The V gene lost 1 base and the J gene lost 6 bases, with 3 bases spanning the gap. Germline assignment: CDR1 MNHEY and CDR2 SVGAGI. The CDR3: CASSYYPGELFF. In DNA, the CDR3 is TGTGCCAGCAGTTACTATCCCGGGGAGCTGTTTTTT.

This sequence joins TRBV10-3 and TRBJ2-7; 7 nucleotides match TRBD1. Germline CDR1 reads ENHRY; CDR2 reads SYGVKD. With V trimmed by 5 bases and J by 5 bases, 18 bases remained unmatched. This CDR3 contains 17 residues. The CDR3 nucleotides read TGTGCCATCAGTAGACAGGGAAGTAGTACTAGTCCTAACGAGCAGTACTTC. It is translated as CAISRQGSSTSPNEQYF.

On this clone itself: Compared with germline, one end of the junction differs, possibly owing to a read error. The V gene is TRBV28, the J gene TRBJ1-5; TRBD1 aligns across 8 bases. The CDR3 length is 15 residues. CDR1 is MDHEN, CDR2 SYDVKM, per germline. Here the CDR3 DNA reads TGTGCCAGCAACTGGGCCGCAGGGGGCAACCAGCCCCAGCATTTT. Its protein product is CASNWAAGGNQPQHF.

CDR3 DNA sequence: TGCGCCAGCAGCTTGACGGGACAGGGAGACGGCTACACCTTC. Translation gives CASSLTGQGDGYTF. The J gene is TRBJ1-2, the V gene TRBV5-1; 9 nucleotides align to TRBD1. Germline-derived CDR1 and CDR2 are SGHRS and YFSETQ. The CDR3 sequence is 14 residues long. The ends lost 1 base at V and 8 bases at J; junction bases unmatched: 6.

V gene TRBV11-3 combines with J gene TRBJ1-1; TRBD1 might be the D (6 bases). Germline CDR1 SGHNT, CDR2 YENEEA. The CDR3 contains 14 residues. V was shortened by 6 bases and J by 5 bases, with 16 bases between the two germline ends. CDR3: CASSRDIFETEAFF. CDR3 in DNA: TGTGCCAGCAGTCGGGACATATTTGAGACTGAAGCTTTCTTT. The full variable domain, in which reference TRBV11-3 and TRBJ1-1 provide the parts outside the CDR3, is EAGVVQSPRYKIIEKKQPVAFWCNPISGHNTLYWYLQNLGQGPELLIRYENEEAVDDSQLPKDRFSAERLKGVDSTLKIQPAELGDSAVYLCASSRDIFETEAFFGQGTRLTVV.

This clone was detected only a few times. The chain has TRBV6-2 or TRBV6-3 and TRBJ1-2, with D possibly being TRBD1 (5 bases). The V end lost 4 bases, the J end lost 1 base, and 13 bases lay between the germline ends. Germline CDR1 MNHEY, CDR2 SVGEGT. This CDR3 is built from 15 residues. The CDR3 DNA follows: TGTGCCAGCAGTTTTAAGGGGACTGGTAACTATGGCTACACCTTC. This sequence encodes CASSFKGTGNYGYTF.

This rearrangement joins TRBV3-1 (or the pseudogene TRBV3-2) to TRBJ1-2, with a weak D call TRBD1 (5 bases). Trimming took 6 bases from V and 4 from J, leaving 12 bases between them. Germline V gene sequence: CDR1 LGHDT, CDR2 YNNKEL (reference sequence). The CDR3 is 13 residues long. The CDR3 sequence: CASRRGALYGYTF. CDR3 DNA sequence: TGTGCCAGCAGGAGGGGAGCCCTCTATGGCTACACCTTC.

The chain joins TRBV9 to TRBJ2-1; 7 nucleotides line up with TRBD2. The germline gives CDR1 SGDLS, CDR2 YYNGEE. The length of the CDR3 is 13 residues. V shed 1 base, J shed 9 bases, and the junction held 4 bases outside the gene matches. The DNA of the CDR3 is TGTGCCAGCAGCGTAATATCGGGGGGTGAGCAGTTCTTC. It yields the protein CASSVISGGEQFF.

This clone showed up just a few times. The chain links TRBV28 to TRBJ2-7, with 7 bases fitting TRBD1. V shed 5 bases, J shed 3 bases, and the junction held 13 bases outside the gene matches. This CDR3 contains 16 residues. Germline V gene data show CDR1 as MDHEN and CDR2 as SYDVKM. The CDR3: CASSLGSGQKIYEQYF. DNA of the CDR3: TGTGCCAGCAGTCTTGGCTCGGGACAGAAAATCTACGAGCAGTACTTC.

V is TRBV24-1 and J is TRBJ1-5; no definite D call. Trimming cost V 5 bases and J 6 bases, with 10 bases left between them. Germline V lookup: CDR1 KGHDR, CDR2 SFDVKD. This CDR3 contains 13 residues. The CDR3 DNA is TGTGCCACCAGTGGCACTCTGGGTCAGCCCCAGCATTTT. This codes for CATSGTLGQPQHF.

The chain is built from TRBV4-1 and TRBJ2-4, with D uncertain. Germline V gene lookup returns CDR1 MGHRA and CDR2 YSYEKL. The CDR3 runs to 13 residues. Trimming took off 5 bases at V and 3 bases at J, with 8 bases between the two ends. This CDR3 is CASSEVGKNIQYF. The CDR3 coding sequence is TGCGCCAGCAGCGAAGTGGGCAAAAACATTCAGTACTTC.

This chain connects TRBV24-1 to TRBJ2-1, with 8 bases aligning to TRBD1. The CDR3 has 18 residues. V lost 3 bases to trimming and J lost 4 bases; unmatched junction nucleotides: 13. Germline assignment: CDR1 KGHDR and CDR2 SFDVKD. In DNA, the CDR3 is TGTGCCACCAGTGATGAGGGGACAGGCAACCCAGCTTACAATGAGCAGTTCTTC. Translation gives CATSDEGTGNPAYNEQFF.

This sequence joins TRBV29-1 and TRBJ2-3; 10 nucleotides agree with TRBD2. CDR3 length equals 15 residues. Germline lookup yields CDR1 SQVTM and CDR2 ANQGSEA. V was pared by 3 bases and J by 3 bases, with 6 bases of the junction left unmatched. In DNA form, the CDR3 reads TGCAGCGTTGACCAAAGCGGGAGGGTTACAGATACGCAGTATTTT. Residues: CSVDQSGRVTDTQYF.

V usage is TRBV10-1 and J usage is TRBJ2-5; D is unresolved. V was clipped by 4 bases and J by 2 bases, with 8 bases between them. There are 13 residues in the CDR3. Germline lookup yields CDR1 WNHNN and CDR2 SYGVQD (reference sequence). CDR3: CASSAQLQETQYF. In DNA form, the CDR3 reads TGCGCCAGCAGTGCTCAATTACAAGAGACCCAGTACTTC.

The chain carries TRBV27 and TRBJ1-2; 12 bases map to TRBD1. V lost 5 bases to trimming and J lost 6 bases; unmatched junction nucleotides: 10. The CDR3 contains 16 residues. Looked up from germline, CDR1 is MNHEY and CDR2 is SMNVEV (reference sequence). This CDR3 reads CASSPSPGQGANGYTF. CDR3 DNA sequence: TGTGCCAGCAGTCCCAGCCCGGGACAGGGGGCAAATGGCTACACCTTC.

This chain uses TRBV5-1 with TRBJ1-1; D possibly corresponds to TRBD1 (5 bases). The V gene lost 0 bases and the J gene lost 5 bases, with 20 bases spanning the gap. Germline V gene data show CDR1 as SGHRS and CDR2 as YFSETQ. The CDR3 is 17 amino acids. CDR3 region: CASSLAGWGRIATEAFF. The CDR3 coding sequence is TGCGCCAGCAGCTTGGCGGGTTGGGGACGAATCGCTACTGAAGCTTTCTTT.